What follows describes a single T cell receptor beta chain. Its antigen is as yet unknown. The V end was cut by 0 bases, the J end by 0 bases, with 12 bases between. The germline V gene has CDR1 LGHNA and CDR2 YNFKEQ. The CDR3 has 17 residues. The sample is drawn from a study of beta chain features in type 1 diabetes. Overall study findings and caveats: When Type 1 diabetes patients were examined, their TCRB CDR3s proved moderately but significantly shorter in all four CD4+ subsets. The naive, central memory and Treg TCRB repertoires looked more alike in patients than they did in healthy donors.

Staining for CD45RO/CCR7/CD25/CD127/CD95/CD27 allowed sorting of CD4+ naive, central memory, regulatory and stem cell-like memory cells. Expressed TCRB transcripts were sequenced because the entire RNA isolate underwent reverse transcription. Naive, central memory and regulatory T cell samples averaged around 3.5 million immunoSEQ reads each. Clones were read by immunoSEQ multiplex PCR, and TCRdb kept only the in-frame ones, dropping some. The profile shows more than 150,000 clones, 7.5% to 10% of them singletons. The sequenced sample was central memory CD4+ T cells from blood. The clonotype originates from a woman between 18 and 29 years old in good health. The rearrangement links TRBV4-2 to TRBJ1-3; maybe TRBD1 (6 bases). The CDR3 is CASSQEAGAYSGNTIYF. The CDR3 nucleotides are TGTGCCAGCAGCCAAGAAGCGGGGGCCTACTCTGGAAACACCATATATTTT.